Listed below are T cell receptor beta chains from one sample, sequenced in a study. TCRdb fed the reads into MiXCR, producing one record per CDR3 protein. The sample records 4,000 to 4,500 distinct CDR3 sequences, 10% being singletons. The sample taken for sequencing was CD4+ T cells from synovial fluid. All receptors come from a human donor with rheumatoid arthritis. Both conserved end residues are part of each CDR3. The D gene is left open where the match is weak. A clone size is listed for some rows: how often the clone was seen (once, few, many), or a class if it is expanded.

cdr3_aa cdr3_nt clone_size j_call v_call cdr3_length d_call
CSVETYSYNEQFF TGCAGCGTTGAGACTTACTCCTACAATGAGCAGTTCTTC medium-sized TRBJ2-1 TRBV29-1 13 .
CASIRDRGNTGELFF TGTGCCAGCATTAGGGACAGGGGAAACACCGGGGAGCTGTTTTTT . TRBJ2-2 TRBV2 15 TRBD1
CASTPGLAGVYEQFF TGTGCCAGCACACCAGGGCTAGCGGGAGTTTACGAGCAGTTCTTC . TRBJ2-1 TRBV18 15 TRBD2
CAWSSGLGSNQPQHF TGTGCCTGGAGTAGCGGACTGGGGAGCAATCAGCCCCAGCATTTT . TRBJ1-5 TRBV30 15 .
CASGGLLATGELFF TGTGCCAGCGGGGGGTTACTGGCCACCGGGGAGCTGTTTTTT many TRBJ2-2 TRBV28 14 .
CASSPTSSVTYEQYF TGTGCCAGCTCACCGACGTCCTCGGTAACCTACGAGCAGTACTTC many TRBJ2-7 TRBV18 15 .
CASSLRNEQFF TGTGCCAGCAGCTTACGCAATGAGCAGTTCTTC medium-sized TRBJ2-1 TRBV5-4 11 .
CASSSATSGSNTGELFF TGTGCCAGCAGTTCAGCGACTAGCGGGAGTAACACCGGGGAGCTGTTTTTT medium-sized TRBJ2-2 TRBV28 17 TRBD2
CASSQGRGGADTQYF TGTGCCAGCAGCCAAGGCAGGGGCGGCGCAGATACGCAGTATTTT many TRBJ2-3 TRBV4-2 15 .
CASSPERINSPLHF TGTGCCAGCTCACCGGAACGGATTAATTCACCCCTCCACTTT . TRBJ1-6 TRBV18 14 .
CASSLNSYYEQYF TGTGCCAGCAGCTTAAACAGTTACTACGAGCAGTACTTC medium-sized TRBJ2-7 TRBV11-3 13 .
CAISESNQPQHF TGTGCCATCAGTGAGAGCAATCAGCCCCAGCATTTT many TRBJ1-5 TRBV10-3 12 .
CASSQGGTGSQETQYF TGTGCCAGCAGCCAAGGAGGGACAGGGAGCCAAGAGACCCAGTACTTC medium-sized TRBJ2-5 TRBV4-2 16 TRBD1
CASSKTDLAVTGELFF TGTGCCAGCAGCAAGACGGATCTAGCGGTCACCGGGGAGCTGTTTTTT medium-sized TRBJ2-2 TRBV9 16 TRBD2
CASSEPQSPLHF TGTGCCAGCAGCGAACCCCAGTCGCCCCTCCACTTT . TRBJ1-6 TRBV5-4 12 .
CASMRAGGETQYF TGTGCCAGCATGAGGGCAGGGGGAGAGACCCAGTACTTC many TRBJ2-5 TRBV27 13 TRBD1
CASSSGTMNTEAFF TGTGCCAGCAGTTCGGGCACAATGAACACTGAAGCTTTCTTT few TRBJ1-1 TRBV12-3/TRBV12-4 14 .
CASSPGYSEGEQYF TGTGCCAGCTCACCAGGGTACAGCGAAGGGGAGCAGTACTTC . TRBJ2-7 TRBV18 14 .
CASSESNQGIIYF TGTGCCAGCAGCGAATCAAATCAGGGAATAATATACTTC many TRBJ2-7 TRBV28 13 .
CSVDSRDRKTQYF TGCAGCGTTGATAGTCGGGATCGAAAGACCCAGTACTTC medium-sized TRBJ2-5 TRBV29-1 13 .
CASSKTSTEAFF TGTGCCAGTAGTAAGACCAGCACTGAAGCTTTCTTT medium-sized TRBJ1-1 TRBV19 12 .
CATSDEDRNTQYF TGTGCCACCAGTGATGAGGACAGAAATACGCAGTATTTT . TRBJ2-3 TRBV24-1 13 .
CASSSRRGQPQHF TGTGCCAGCAGCTCTCGGAGGGGTCAGCCCCAGCATTTT medium-sized TRBJ1-5 TRBV7-2 13 .
CSARDGTGGARQYF TGCAGTGCTAGAGATGGTACAGGAGGGGCGCGACAGTACTTC large TRBJ2-4 TRBV20-1 14 .
CASSLEGLKTEAFF TGTGCCAGCAGCTTAGAAGGGTTGAAAACTGAAGCTTTCTTT . TRBJ1-1 TRBV7-2 14 .
CASSLALGRTGELFF TGTGCCAGCAGCTTAGCTCTTGGCAGGACCGGGGAGCTGTTTTTT medium-sized TRBJ2-2 TRBV11-2 15 .
CASSLAGTDYNEQFF TGTGCCAGCAGCTTAGCCGGGACAGACTACAATGAGCAGTTCTTC many TRBJ2-1 TRBV7-2 15 TRBD1
CNVRDREGGYTF TGCAACGTCCGCGACAGGGAGGGGGGCTACACCTTC . TRBJ1-2 TRBV29-1 12 TRBD1
CASSLTGFEQYF TGCGCCAGCAGCTTGACAGGGTTCGAGCAGTACTTC many TRBJ2-7 TRBV5-1 12 .
CASSLGAGPSYEQYF TGTGCCAGCAGCTTAGGGGCAGGGCCCTCCTACGAGCAGTACTTC few TRBJ2-7 TRBV7-2 15 .
CSASDSRERYNEQFF TGCAGTGCTAGTGACTCCCGGGAGAGATACAATGAGCAGTTCTTC medium-sized TRBJ2-1 TRBV20-1 15 .
CSVGAQGLGEAQYF TGCAGCGTTGGGGCGCAGGGGCTGGGAGAAGCCCAGTACTTC hyperexpanded TRBJ2-5 TRBV29-1 14 .
CASSLASGTTDTQYF TGTGCCAGCAGCTTAGCTAGCGGGACCACAGATACGCAGTATTTT large TRBJ2-3 TRBV7-2 15 TRBD2
CGANRAVGKTQYF TGCGGTGCTAACAGGGCTGTGGGGAAGACCCAGTACTTC . TRBJ2-5 TRBV20-1 13 .
CASSYRGTSGIGKQETQYF TGTGCCAGCAGTTACAGGGGGACTAGCGGAATCGGGAAGCAAGAGACCCAGTACTTC medium-sized TRBJ2-5 TRBV6-6 19 TRBD2
CSARVLAGPSYEQYF TGCAGTGCTAGGGTCCTAGCGGGACCCTCCTACGAGCAGTACTTC many TRBJ2-7 TRBV20-1 15 TRBD2
CASTGTSSQETQYF TGCGCCAGCACCGGGACTAGCAGCCAAGAGACCCAGTACTTC medium-sized TRBJ2-5 TRBV10-2 14 TRBD2
CASSQYSNQPQHF TGCGCCAGCAGCCAGTATAGCAATCAGCCCCAGCATTTT medium-sized TRBJ1-5 TRBV5-1 13 .
CASSFWQMNTEAFF TGCGCCAGCAGCTTCTGGCAGATGAACACTGAAGCTTTCTTT many TRBJ1-1 TRBV5-1 14 .
CAWSQLGEDRQFF TGTGCCTGGAGTCAGCTCGGGGAAGATAGGCAGTTCTTC medium-sized TRBJ2-1 TRBV30 13 .
CASSLPGQGLTTGEQFF TGCGCCAGCAGCTTGCCTGGACAGGGGCTAACCACGGGTGAGCAGTTCTTC many TRBJ2-1 TRBV5-1 17 TRBD1
CASRVGSQAYEQYF TGTGCCAGCAGAGTCGGGAGTCAGGCCTACGAGCAGTACTTC medium-sized TRBJ2-7 TRBV7-2 14 .
CASSLVGTEGSYEQYF TGTGCCAGCAGCTTAGTCGGGACCGAGGGATCCTACGAGCAGTACTTC few TRBJ2-7 TRBV7-2 16 .
CASSEGLAEETQYF TGTGCCAGCAGTGAAGGCCTAGCGGAAGAGACCCAGTACTTC medium-sized TRBJ2-5 TRBV6-1 14 TRBD2
CASSLTGTGAGKAFF TGTGCCAGCAGCTTAACCGGGACAGGGGCCGGCAAAGCTTTCTTT many TRBJ1-1 TRBV7-2 15 TRBD1
CASSFVESMSYEQYF TGCGCCAGCAGCTTCGTCGAGAGTATGAGCTACGAGCAGTACTTC medium-sized TRBJ2-7 TRBV5-1 15 .
CASSNTNEAVTVYEQYF TGTGCCAGCAGCAATACAAACGAAGCGGTAACCGTTTACGAGCAGTACTTC many TRBJ2-7 TRBV7-2 17 .
CASSWTGGTYNEQFF TGTGCCAGCAGCTGGACAGGGGGAACCTACAATGAGCAGTTCTTC . TRBJ2-1 TRBV5-6 15 TRBD1
CASSLAGRGSNTEAFF TGTGCCAGCAGCTTGGCCGGTAGGGGGTCGAACACTGAAGCTTTCTTT many TRBJ1-1 TRBV5-4 16 .
CASSQDLAGGSDTQYF TGCGCCAGCAGCCAAGATCTAGCGGGAGGCTCAGATACGCAGTATTTT medium-sized TRBJ2-3 TRBV4-3 16 TRBD2
CASSLGGTHRYF TGTGCCAGCAGCTTGGGCGGGACCCATCGGTACTTC few TRBJ2-7 TRBV5-4 12 .
CASSQLQGSADGYTF TGCGCCAGCAGCCAACTCCAAGGGTCCGCCGATGGCTACACCTTC once TRBJ1-2 TRBV4-3 15 .
CASSSLPQDYGYTF TGTGCCAGCAGTTCGCTACCACAGGACTATGGCTACACCTTC few TRBJ1-2 TRBV28 14 .
CASSRRTADNSPLHF TGTGCCAGCTCACGAAGGACGGCCGATAATTCACCCCTCCACTTT many TRBJ1-6 TRBV18 15 .
CASSRGQGAIGANVLTF TGCGCCAGCAGCCGGGGACAGGGGGCTATTGGGGCCAACGTCCTGACTTTC medium-sized TRBJ2-6 TRBV4-1 17 TRBD1
CASSFLSNEQFF TGTGCCAGCAGTTTTCTCAGCAATGAGCAGTTCTTC medium-sized TRBJ2-1 TRBV28 12 .
CASSPPEGYNTGELFF TGTGCCAGCAGCCCTCCTGAGGGCTACAACACCGGGGAGCTGTTTTTT many TRBJ2-2 TRBV7-2 16 .
CSARDSSVTSTDTQYF TGCAGTGCTAGGGATTCTAGCGTCACTAGCACAGATACGCAGTATTTT medium-sized TRBJ2-3 TRBV20-1 16 .